This is a list of T cell receptor beta chains from one sample in a study of blood T cells in healthy people across ages. TCRdb processed the 5' RACE reads anew with MiXCR; each CDR3 protein has one entry. The data contain around 1,500,000 distinct CDR3 sequences, roughly 28% of them singletons. The sequencing sample was made of blood. The receptors were gathered from a woman aged 25 to 39 in good health. Each CDR3 is given with its conserved first and last residue. A D gene is named only where the DNA matches it firmly. Clone sizes are given selectively: once, few, many, or a class where the clone is expanded.

v_call: TRBV3-1
d_call: TRBD2
clone_size: once
j_call: TRBJ2-1
cdr3_nt: TGTGCCAGCAGCCAAGATAAAGGACTAGCGGGAAGCCAAGAGACCCAGTTCTTC
cdr3_aa: CASSQDKGLAGSQETQFF

v_call: TRBV4-1
d_call: TRBD1
clone_size: few
j_call: TRBJ1-5
cdr3_nt: TGCGCCAGCAGCCAAGATCACGGGACAGGGTATCAGCCCCAGCATTTT
cdr3_aa: CASSQDHGTGYQPQHF

v_call: TRBV12-3/TRBV12-4
d_call: .
clone_size: many
j_call: TRBJ2-5
cdr3_nt: TGTGCCAGCAGTCTATCCCCCAGGCCCATAGGGGAGACCCAGTACTTC
cdr3_aa: CASSLSPRPIGETQYF

v_call: TRBV12-5
d_call: .
clone_size: once
j_call: TRBJ2-2
cdr3_nt: TGTGCTAGTGGGGGGATCACCGGGGAGCTGTTTTTT
cdr3_aa: CASGGITGELFF

v_call: TRBV5-1
d_call: .
clone_size: .
j_call: TRBJ1-4
cdr3_nt: TGCGCCAGCAGCACCGCGGGGGAGATGGTGTTGACTAATGAAAAACTGTTTTTT
cdr3_aa: CASSTAGEMVLTNEKLFF

v_call: TRBV4-2
d_call: TRBD2
clone_size: .
j_call: TRBJ2-7
cdr3_nt: TGTGCCAGCAGCCAAGAACCGGGGGGGGGGCCCTTCGAGCAGTACTTC
cdr3_aa: CASSQEPGGGPFEQYF

v_call: TRBV7-9
d_call: TRBD1
clone_size: .
j_call: TRBJ2-2
cdr3_nt: TGTGCCAGCAGCCTCGGACAGGGGCGAGGGACCGGGGAGCTGTTTTTT
cdr3_aa: CASSLGQGRGTGELFF

v_call: TRBV18
d_call: TRBD1
clone_size: few
j_call: TRBJ2-7
cdr3_nt: TGTACCAGCTCACCACTAGGGACAGCTAGCTCCTACGAGCAGTACTTC
cdr3_aa: CTSSPLGTASSYEQYF

v_call: TRBV27
d_call: .
clone_size: .
j_call: TRBJ2-7
cdr3_nt: TGTGCCAGCAGTCCAGCCGAGACAGGAGGAGGCGAGCAGTACTTC
cdr3_aa: CASSPAETGGGEQYF

v_call: TRBV9
d_call: .
clone_size: many
j_call: TRBJ2-1
cdr3_nt: TGTGCCAGCAGCGTAGAGGGAGACACCTACAATGAGCAGTTCTTC
cdr3_aa: CASSVEGDTYNEQFF

v_call: TRBV5-1
d_call: TRBD1
clone_size: few
j_call: TRBJ1-6
cdr3_nt: TGCGCCAGCAGTTTCAGGGGGCTAAGCTCCTATAATTCACCCCTCCACTTT
cdr3_aa: CASSFRGLSSYNSPLHF

v_call: TRBV9
d_call: TRBD1
clone_size: .
j_call: TRBJ2-5
cdr3_nt: TGTGCCAGCAGCGCAGGCTGGGGGACAGGGCAAGAGACCCAGTACTTC
cdr3_aa: CASSAGWGTGQETQYF

v_call: TRBV6-2/TRBV6-3
d_call: .
clone_size: few
j_call: TRBJ2-7
cdr3_nt: TGTGCCAGCACCCTGAGGGCGGTGCACGAGCAGTACTTC
cdr3_aa: CASTLRAVHEQYF

v_call: TRBV28
d_call: .
clone_size: many
j_call: TRBJ1-5
cdr3_nt: TGTGCCAGCAGTTTAAGGGGGGCCGGCAATCAGCCCCAGCATTTT
cdr3_aa: CASSLRGAGNQPQHF

v_call: TRBV20-1
d_call: TRBD2
clone_size: few
j_call: TRBJ2-1
cdr3_nt: TGCAGTGCTCGGCGGGAGGCCCCCTACAATGAGCAGTTCTTC
cdr3_aa: CSARREAPYNEQFF

v_call: TRBV12-3/TRBV12-4
d_call: .
clone_size: few
j_call: TRBJ2-2
cdr3_nt: TGTGCCAGCAAAGGAGATGGGGGAGGCACCGGGGAGCTGTTTTTT
cdr3_aa: CASKGDGGGTGELFF

v_call: TRBV30
d_call: TRBD1
clone_size: .
j_call: TRBJ1-4
cdr3_nt: TGTGCCTGGAGTGGGGACAGGGGCGAAAAACTGTTTTTT
cdr3_aa: CAWSGDRGEKLFF

v_call: TRBV20-1
d_call: .
clone_size: .
j_call: TRBJ2-4
cdr3_nt: TGCAGTGCTAGAGAAGACAGCGAATGTTACGACCAGTACTTC
cdr3_aa: CSAREDSECYDQYF

v_call: TRBV11-2
d_call: TRBD1
clone_size: many
j_call: TRBJ1-2
cdr3_nt: TGTGCCAGCAGCTTGGACAGGGCACGAGGCTACACCTTC
cdr3_aa: CASSLDRARGYTF

v_call: TRBV30
d_call: .
clone_size: .
j_call: TRBJ2-3
cdr3_nt: TGTGCCTGGTCCGGGACTAGCACAGATACGCAGTATTTT
cdr3_aa: CAWSGTSTDTQYF

v_call: TRBV2
d_call: .
clone_size: few
j_call: TRBJ2-3
cdr3_nt: TGTGCCAGCAGGGGGGACACCGCAGATACGCAGTATTTT
cdr3_aa: CASRGDTADTQYF

v_call: TRBV20-1
d_call: .
clone_size: few
j_call: TRBJ1-3
cdr3_nt: TGCAGTGCCCGGTTGTTCTCTGGAAACACCATATATTTT
cdr3_aa: CSARLFSGNTIYF

v_call: TRBV7-2
d_call: .
clone_size: few
j_call: TRBJ2-2
cdr3_nt: TGTGCCAGCAGCTTCCGCCGGGGTCTCTCCTCGGTCGGGGAGCTGTTTTTT
cdr3_aa: CASSFRRGLSSVGELFF

v_call: TRBV7-2
d_call: .
clone_size: few
j_call: TRBJ2-3
cdr3_nt: TGTGCCAGCAGCATGACTAGAGCTAGCACAGATACGCAGTATTTT
cdr3_aa: CASSMTRASTDTQYF

v_call: TRBV7-9
d_call: .
clone_size: few
j_call: TRBJ2-6
cdr3_nt: TGTGCCAGCAGCTCCGGTCATAGAACAGATAACTCTGGGGCCAACGTCCTGACTTTC
cdr3_aa: CASSSGHRTDNSGANVLTF

v_call: TRBV20-1
d_call: .
clone_size: many
j_call: TRBJ2-7
cdr3_nt: TGCAGTGCTACCACAGGGAAGTACGAGCAGTACTTC
cdr3_aa: CSATTGKYEQYF

v_call: TRBV7-2
d_call: .
clone_size: .
j_call: TRBJ1-1
cdr3_nt: TGTGCCAGCAGCCCACGGCGGGGGCTAAAGAACACTGAAGCTTTCTTT
cdr3_aa: CASSPRRGLKNTEAFF

v_call: TRBV10-3
d_call: .
clone_size: .
j_call: TRBJ2-1
cdr3_nt: TGTGCCGTACGGGGTTTCTACAATGAGCAGTTCTTC
cdr3_aa: CAVRGFYNEQFF

v_call: TRBV4-1
d_call: .
clone_size: .
j_call: TRBJ2-7
cdr3_nt: TGCGCCAGCAGCCAGACACAGAACAATCTAAAAGTGGACGAGCAGTACTTC
cdr3_aa: CASSQTQNNLKVDEQYF

v_call: TRBV5-5
d_call: TRBD2
clone_size: .
j_call: TRBJ2-1
cdr3_nt: TGTGCCAGCAGCTTTTCAGCTAGCGGGGCCTACAATGAGCAGTTCTTC
cdr3_aa: CASSFSASGAYNEQFF

v_call: TRBV12-3/TRBV12-4
d_call: .
clone_size: .
j_call: TRBJ2-1
cdr3_nt: TGTGCCAGCAGTTTAGTCGGGACACCGAGAGAGCAGTTCTTC
cdr3_aa: CASSLVGTPREQFF

v_call: TRBV12-3/TRBV12-4
d_call: .
clone_size: many
j_call: TRBJ1-6
cdr3_nt: TGTGCCAGCAGCCTGGATTCACCCCTCCACTTT
cdr3_aa: CASSLDSPLHF

v_call: TRBV15
d_call: .
clone_size: .
j_call: TRBJ1-5
cdr3_nt: TGTGCCACCAGCATTCCCCGGGACATTAGCAATCAGTCCCAGCATTTT
cdr3_aa: CATSIPRDISNQSQHF

v_call: TRBV7-9
d_call: .
clone_size: many
j_call: TRBJ1-5
cdr3_nt: TGTGCCAGCAGCCGCGACAATCAGCCCCAGCATTTT
cdr3_aa: CASSRDNQPQHF

v_call: TRBV28
d_call: .
clone_size: few
j_call: TRBJ2-7
cdr3_nt: TGTGCCAGCAGTCGACTTGAGGGACTCGACTACGAGCAGTACTTC
cdr3_aa: CASSRLEGLDYEQYF

v_call: TRBV29-1
d_call: TRBD2
clone_size: .
j_call: TRBJ2-1
cdr3_nt: TGCAGCGTTGATTTCGGTAGCGGGAGCGGTGCTGAGCAGTTCTTC
cdr3_aa: CSVDFGSGSGAEQFF

v_call: TRBV2
d_call: TRBD1
clone_size: .
j_call: TRBJ2-3
cdr3_nt: TGTGCCAGCCTGCCGGACAGGGGGCAAGGAGATACGCAGTATTTT
cdr3_aa: CASLPDRGQGDTQYF

v_call: TRBV7-3
d_call: .
clone_size: .
j_call: TRBJ1-1
cdr3_nt: TGTGCCAGCAGCCCCGGGGGGCTGACTGAAGCTTTCTTT
cdr3_aa: CASSPGGLTEAFF

v_call: TRBV18
d_call: TRBD1
clone_size: few
j_call: TRBJ2-1
cdr3_nt: TGTGCCAGCTCACCACCGGGACAGGCAGGCAATGAGCAGTTCTTC
cdr3_aa: CASSPPGQAGNEQFF

v_call: TRBV20-1
d_call: .
clone_size: many
j_call: TRBJ2-5
cdr3_nt: TGCAGTGCGGTACAAGAGACCCAGTACTTC
cdr3_aa: CSAVQETQYF

v_call: TRBV12-3/TRBV12-4
d_call: .
clone_size: few
j_call: TRBJ1-2
cdr3_nt: TGTGCCAGCAGCACCCTAGGGGAAGAGGGCTACACCTTC
cdr3_aa: CASSTLGEEGYTF

v_call: TRBV29-1
d_call: .
clone_size: .
j_call: TRBJ1-1
cdr3_nt: TGCAGCGTTCGCAGTAGCAGCCCGAACACTGAAGCTTTCTTT
cdr3_aa: CSVRSSSPNTEAFF